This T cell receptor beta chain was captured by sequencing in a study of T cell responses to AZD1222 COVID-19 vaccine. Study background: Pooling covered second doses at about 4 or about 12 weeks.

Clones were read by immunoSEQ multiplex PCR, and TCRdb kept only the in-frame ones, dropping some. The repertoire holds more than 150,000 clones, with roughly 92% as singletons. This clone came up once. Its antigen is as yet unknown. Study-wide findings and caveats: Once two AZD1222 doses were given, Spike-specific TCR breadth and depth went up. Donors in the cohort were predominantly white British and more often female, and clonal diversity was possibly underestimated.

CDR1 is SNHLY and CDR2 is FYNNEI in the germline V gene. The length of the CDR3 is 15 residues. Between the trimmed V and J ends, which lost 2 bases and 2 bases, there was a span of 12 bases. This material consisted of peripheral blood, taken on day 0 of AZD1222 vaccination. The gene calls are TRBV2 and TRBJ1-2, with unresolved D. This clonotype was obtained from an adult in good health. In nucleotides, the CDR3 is TGTGCCAGCAGTGAAAGGATGAAGGGAAACTATGGCTACACCTTC. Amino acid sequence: CASSERMKGNYGYTF.